These T cell receptor beta chains were read from a single sample in a study of cytomegalovirus exposure and HLA in healthy donors. The assay was immunoSEQ multiplex PCR, and TCRdb's table has in-frame clones only and misses some. The sample totals around 100,000 clones; its top ten clones hold roughly 3.6%. Sequences were obtained from PBMCs. The receptors stem from a man aged 25 to 40 in good health and CMV-seronegative. Each CDR3 is given with its conserved first and last residue. D genes are given only for firm matches. Clone size is given for some rows only: seen once, a few or many times, or a class if the clone is expanded.

TRBJ2-2,-,TRBV25-1,TRBD1,TGTGCCAGCAGTGAAATGGGCAGGGGGCCAGTCGGGGAGCTGTTTTTT,CASSEMGRGPVGELFF
TRBJ2-1,-,TRBV5-6,-,TGTGCCAGCAGCTTGGGGGGGGATAACCTTTACAATGAGCAGTTCTTC,CASSLGGDNLYNEQFF
TRBJ2-5,-,TRBV5-6,-,TGTGCCAGCAGCGGAAGACAGGTCGTGGAGACCCAGTACTTC,CASSGRQVVETQYF
TRBJ2-7,-,TRBV4-2,TRBD1,TGTGCCAGCAGCCGCACCGGACAGGGTGGATACTACGAGCAGTACTTC,CASSRTGQGGYYEQYF
TRBJ2-3,-,TRBV7-3,TRBD2,TGTGCCAGCAGCTTTAGCGGGGGGTCCACAGATACGCAGTATTTT,CASSFSGGSTDTQYF
TRBJ1-1,-,TRBV20-1,-,TGCAGTGCTAGTATGTCCGAAGCTTTCTTT,CSASMSEAFF
TRBJ2-5,-,TRBV7-9,TRBD1,TGTGCCAGCAGCCCAGGACAGGGGCAGAGAGAGACCCAGTACTTC,CASSPGQGQRETQYF
TRBJ2-5,-,TRBV2,TRBD1,TGTGCCAGCAGTGAAGCGCTTCAGGGGGCTCGGGAGACCCAGTACTTC,CASSEALQGARETQYF
TRBJ1-2,-,TRBV5-1,-,TGCGCCAGCAGCCCAGGGACTCTCTATGGCTACACCTTC,CASSPGTLYGYTF
TRBJ1-2,-,TRBV4-3,-,TGCGCCAGCAGCCAAGAATGGGGAGGGTACTTGGGCTATGGCTACACCTTC,CASSQEWGGYLGYGYTF
TRBJ2-5,-,TRBV5-1,TRBD1,TGCGCCAGCAGCTTGGGTGCCCAGGGGGTACTAGAGACCCAGTACTTC,CASSLGAQGVLETQYF
TRBJ1-1,-,TRBV7-2,-,TGTGCCAGCAATATTGGGGGGGGAGACACTGAAGCTTTCTTT,CASNIGGGDTEAFF
TRBJ2-7,-,TRBV27,-,TGTGCCAGCTCTGCCAGCTCCTACGAGCAGTACTTC,CASSASSYEQYF
TRBJ2-7,-,TRBV13,-,TGTGCCAGCAGCTTATATGGGGCCCACGAGCAGTACTTC,CASSLYGAHEQYF
TRBJ2-3,-,TRBV5-6,-,TGTGCCAGCAGCTTGGGGGGCCCGAGCACAGATACGCAGTATTTT,CASSLGGPSTDTQYF
TRBJ2-3,-,TRBV18,TRBD1,TGTGCCAGCTCAAGGACAGGGGTGAGCACAGATACGCAGTATTTT,CASSRTGVSTDTQYF
TRBJ2-3,medium-sized,TRBV21-1,-,TGTGCCAGCTCACCTCCATGGCGGGCCAGCACAGATACGCAGTATTTT,CASSPPWRASTDTQYF
TRBJ1-3,-,TRBV7-9,TRBD1,TGTGCCAGCAGCTTAGTTGGGACAGGGAGCTCTGGAAACACCATATATTTT,CASSLVGTGSSGNTIYF
TRBJ1-1,-,TRBV5-1,-,TGCGCCAGCAGCTTGAGGACAGACGACACTGAAGCTTTCTTT,CASSLRTDDTEAFF
TRBJ2-7,-,TRBV2,TRBD1,TGTGCCAGCAGTGAAGGAGACAGGGCTTCCCACGAGCAGTACTTC,CASSEGDRASHEQYF
TRBJ1-1,-,TRBV5-6,-,TGTGCCAGCAGAAAGTACCAGGGTCCCGACACTGAAGCTTTCTTT,CASRKYQGPDTEAFF
TRBJ1-6,-,TRBV27,-,TGTGCCAGCAGTTGGGGCCGCCCTGATTCACCCCTCCACTTT,CASSWGRPDSPLHF
TRBJ1-1,-,TRBV15,-,TGTGCCACCAGCAGAGGGTTTGGTGTAGGCAGGACTGAAGCTTTCTTT,CATSRGFGVGRTEAFF
TRBJ2-2,-,TRBV18,TRBD1,TGTGCCAGCTCGCGGACAGGGGCGAACACCGGGGAGCTGTTTTTT,CASSRTGANTGELFF
TRBJ1-1,-,TRBV28,-,TGTGCCAGCAGTTTATCTTTGAACACTGAAGCTTTCTTT,CASSLSLNTEAFF
TRBJ1-3,-,TRBV19,-,TGTGCCAGTAGTATGGAAGGTGTGGGGCGAAACACCATATATTTT,CASSMEGVGRNTIYF
TRBJ2-2,-,TRBV11-2,TRBD1,TGTGCCAGCAGCAAACAGGGGAAGAAGGGCGGGGAGCTGTTTTTT,CASSKQGKKGGELFF
TRBJ2-5,-,TRBV6-5,-,TGTGCCAGCAGAAACAGGGCTCCGGAGACCCAGTACTTC,CASRNRAPETQYF
TRBJ1-2,-,TRBV4-1,-,TGCGCCAGCAGCCATGGCCCCCGGCAGGGGCAGGGTGGCTACACCTTC,CASSHGPRQGQGGYTF
TRBJ1-6,-,TRBV7-9,-,TGTGCCAGCAGCAACGCCGACAGGACCTATAATTCACCCCTCCACTTT,CASSNADRTYNSPLHF
TRBJ1-5,-,TRBV5-5,-,TGTGCCAGCAGCTCACGGCCCCAGACAGGAGATAGCAATCAGCCCCAGCATTTT,CASSSRPQTGDSNQPQHF
TRBJ2-7,-,TRBV5-1,-,TGCGCCAGCAGCTTGGGGGGAGACGGTTCCTACGAGCAGTACTTC,CASSLGGDGSYEQYF
TRBJ2-3,-,TRBV19,-,TGTGCCAGTAACCTTGGAGGGCTATCGACAGATACGCAGTATTTT,CASNLGGLSTDTQYF
TRBJ1-1,-,TRBV6-5,-,TGTGCCAGCAGTACTCCAGGGTTAAACACTGAAGCTTTCTTT,CASSTPGLNTEAFF
TRBJ1-6,-,TRBV7-2,-,TGTGCCAGCAGCTCCAACGCACGGACAGTCGGAAATTCACCCCTCCACTTT,CASSSNARTVGNSPLHF
TRBJ1-5,-,TRBV5-1,TRBD1,TGCGCCAGCAGCTTGGGAACTGACAGGGGGATTAAGGCCCAGCATTTT,CASSLGTDRGIKAQHF
TRBJ2-3,-,TRBV11-3,TRBD1,TGTGCCAGCAGCTGGACAGGTAGTGGTACGCAGTATTTT,CASSWTGSGTQYF
TRBJ1-1,-,TRBV5-6,TRBD1,TGTGCCAGCAGCTTGAGGACAGGGAACACTGAAGCCTTCTTT,CASSLRTGNTEAFF
TRBJ2-7,-,TRBV2,TRBD1,TGTGCCAGCAGGGAGGGGACAGGGAGTTGGGAGCAGTACTTC,CASREGTGSWEQYF
TRBJ2-3,-,TRBV7-3,-,TGTGCCAGCGGGCCCGGCGTGCAAGATACGCAGTATTTT,CASGPGVQDTQYF
TRBJ1-2,-,TRBV6-1,-,TGTGCCAGCATCGAACAGGGCCTTGGCTACACCTTC,CASIEQGLGYTF
TRBJ1-2,-,TRBV20-1,-,TGCAGTGCCATCCAGGTCTGGGGCTACACCTTC,CSAIQVWGYTF
TRBJ1-1,-,TRBV19,TRBD1,TGTGCCAGTAGTATCAGGCAGGGGGTGACTGAAGCTTTCTTT,CASSIRQGVTEAFF
TRBJ1-5,-,TRBV28,TRBD1,TGTGCCAGCAGCGGGACAGGGAAGATGATGCCCCAGCATTTT,CASSGTGKMMPQHF
TRBJ1-2,-,TRBV15,TRBD1,TGTGCCACCAGCAGAGGAGGGACAGGCTATGGCTACACCTTC,CATSRGGTGYGYTF
TRBJ1-2,-,TRBV6-1,-,TGTGCCAGCACACCGGGAGGTACGGACTATGGCTACACCTTC,CASTPGGTDYGYTF
TRBJ2-7,-,TRBV5-1,TRBD1,TGCGCCAGCAGCTCAGGGACAGTTAACTCCTACGAGCAGTACTTC,CASSSGTVNSYEQYF
TRBJ2-1,-,TRBV7-9,TRBD2,TGTGCCAGCAGCCCCGTGGAGCGGGGGGTCTCCTACAATGAGCAGTTCTTC,CASSPVERGVSYNEQFF
TRBJ2-7,-,TRBV10-3,TRBD2,TGTGCCATCAGTGGGGCGACTAGCGGGATGACCTACGAGCAGTACTTC,CAISGATSGMTYEQYF
TRBJ2-3,-,TRBV5-1,TRBD2,TGCGCCAGCAGCTCCCGGACTAGCGGGGCTAGCACAGATACGCAGTATTTT,CASSSRTSGASTDTQYF
TRBJ1-5,-,TRBV30,-,TGTGCCTGGAGCGGCGACAGGTACAATCAGCCCCAGCATTTT,CAWSGDRYNQPQHF
TRBJ2-3,-,TRBV18,-,TGTGCCAGCTCACCAGTCGCGGGGCCTCCCACAGATACGCAGTATTTT,CASSPVAGPPTDTQYF
TRBJ2-1,-,TRBV7-9,-,TGTGCCAGCAGCTCCTCGGAGGGGGCCGCCCACAATGAGCAGTTCTTC,CASSSSEGAAHNEQFF